Each of the 30 T cell receptor beta chains below was sequenced from the same sample in a study of blood T cell repertoires in COVID-19. Assay used: immunoSEQ multiplex PCR; TCRdb lists only in-frame clones, some missing. The sample holds hundreds of thousands of clones, almost 85% seen once. Specimen: peripheral blood. The receptors derive from a man between 50 and 59 years old with active or convalescent COVID-19.

This clone was recorded only once. J is TRBJ2-3 and V is TRBV28, with 7 nucleotides matching TRBD1. Germline assignment: CDR1 MDHEN and CDR2 SYDVKM. The CDR3 runs 16 residues. Unmatched junction bases numbered 11, after V lost 6 bases and J lost 2 bases. CDR3 in amino acids: CASSPNRGPTTDTQYF. The CDR3 bases are TGTGCCAGCAGCCCCAACAGGGGACCAACCACAGATACGCAGTATTTT.

J is TRBJ1-4 and V is TRBV30; 7 bases align to TRBD1. CDR1 and CDR2 from the germline V gene are GTSNPN and SVGIG (reference sequence). The length of the CDR3 is 16 residues. After removal of 1 base from V and 2 bases from J, the junction contained 7 bases not matched to a gene. The CDR3, as DNA: TGTGCCTGGAGTGGAGAGGGGGCGCGTACTAATGAAAAACTGTTTTTT. This codes for CAWSGEGARTNEKLFF.

The chain has TRBV7-9 and TRBJ2-1, with TRBD2 as a possible D gene (5 bases). Trimming took 8 bases from V and 9 from J, leaving 17 bases between them. CDR1 and CDR2 (germline): SEHNR, FQNEAQ (reference sequence). This CDR3 comprises 13 residues. The CDR3 sequence is CASCPGGRGEQFF. The DNA of the CDR3 is TGTGCCAGCTGCCCGGGTGGGAGAGGTGAGCAGTTCTTC.

CDR3 coding DNA: TGTGCCAGCAGCGGAGACCAGGGGTATAATTCACCCCTCCACTTT. This encodes CASSGDQGYNSPLHF. This chain links TRBV9 with TRBJ1-6; the D gene is possibly TRBD1 (6 bases). V was pared by 3 bases and J by 4 bases, with 11 bases between. Per germline, CDR1 SGDLS and CDR2 YYNGEE. This CDR3 region has 15 residues.

The CDR3 sequence is CASSSPAGGSGNTIYF. CDR3 bases: TGTGCCAGCAGCTCCCCCGCAGGGGGCTCTGGAAACACCATATATTTT. The rearrangement links TRBV7-9 to TRBJ1-3, with TRBD1 matching over 7 bases. Looked up from germline, CDR1 is SEHNR and CDR2 is FQNEAQ (reference sequence). Trimming at V came to 4 bases and at J to 0 bases, leaving 6 bases not matched to a gene. The CDR3 contains 16 residues.

The chain couples TRBV30 to TRBJ1-1, with 7 bases that match TRBD1. The CDR3 contains 15 residues. Germline V gene sequence: CDR1 GTSNPN, CDR2 SVGIG (reference sequence). The V gene end was trimmed by 3 bases and the J gene end by 2 bases; junction bases not matched to a gene: 9. CDR3 sequence reads: CAWSRGDSLNTEAFF. The CDR3 nucleotides read TGTGCCTGGAGCAGGGGGGATTCCTTAAACACTGAAGCTTTCTTT.

The chain uses TRBV5-6 and TRBJ1-2; 12 bases agree with TRBD1. J lost 7 bases, V lost 0 bases, and 7 bases had no gene match. CDR1 and CDR2 (germline): SGHDT, YYEEEE. This CDR3 has 16 residues. The CDR3, as DNA: TGTGCCAGCAGCTTGGGATCCGGGACAGGGGGCTCTGGCTACACCTTC. It encodes CASSLGSGTGGSGYTF.

This clone was picked up a small number of times. The same CDR3 can be traced to other DNA sequences in this sample. This chain connects TRBV29-1 to TRBJ1-5, with TRBD1 matching over 11 bases. The CDR3 runs to 13 residues. V gave up 6 bases and J gave up 4 bases; unmatched junction bases: 2. Germline CDR1 is SQVTM and CDR2 is ANQGSEA. The CDR3 sequence: CSVGTGGNQPQHF. The CDR3 nucleotides read TGCAGCGTCGGGACAGGGGGGAATCAGCCCCAGCATTTT.

J is TRBJ2-2 and V is TRBV12-3 or TRBV12-4; D is perhaps TRBD1 (5 bases). CDR3 size: 12 residues. V was shortened by 5 bases and J by 8 bases, with 9 bases between the two germline ends. In DNA, the CDR3 is TGTGCCAGCAGTGCAGGGTCTGGGGAGCTGTTTTTT. This sequence encodes CASSAGSGELFF.

V gene TRBV5-1 combines with J gene TRBJ2-1; 14 bases map to TRBD2. V lost 4 bases to trimming and J lost 8 bases; unmatched junction nucleotides: 11. This CDR3 spans 17 amino acids. Looked up from germline, CDR1 is SGHRS and CDR2 is YFSETQ. The CDR3 DNA reads as TGCGCCAGCAGCCCAAGCTGGACTAGCGGGAGGAGCCATGAGCAGTTCTTC. Protein sequence: CASSPSWTSGRSHEQFF.

The CDR3 DNA sequence: TGTGCCAGCAGTTTAAGGGGGTCGGGGGGCGGGGCAAGCTCCTACAATGAGCAGTTCTTC. Translated: CASSLRGSGGGASSYNEQFF. The chain has TRBV27 and TRBJ2-1; tentatively, D is TRBD2 (7 bases). The CDR3 totals 20 residues. V lost 2 bases and J 0 bases, leaving 23 bases between the germline ends. In germline, CDR1 is MNHEY, CDR2 SMNVEV (reference sequence).

The chain is built from TRBV6-2 or TRBV6-3 and TRBJ2-7; 14 bases are a match to TRBD2. The junction had 15 bases not matched to a gene; V was cut back by 2 bases and J by 3 bases. The CDR3 spans 20 residues. CDR1 is MNHEY, CDR2 SVGEGT, per germline. CDR3 sequence reads: CASSYPILHSGLAGGYEQYF. CDR3 DNA: TGTGCCAGCAGTTACCCGATACTTCATTCCGGACTAGCGGGAGGCTACGAGCAGTACTTC.

DNA of the CDR3: TGTGCCAGTATAGGGGGATCTCAAGAGACCCAGTACTTC. It yields the protein CASIGGSQETQYF. This chain uses TRBV19 with TRBJ2-5; the D gene is possibly TRBD1 (6 bases). Trimming cost V 7 bases and J 2 bases, with 11 bases left between them. Germline assignment: CDR1 LNHDA and CDR2 SQIVND (reference sequence). This CDR3 region has 13 residues.

The rearrangement links TRBV2 to TRBJ2-5; 14 nucleotides match TRBD2. CDR1 is SNHLY, CDR2 FYNNEI, per germline. V lost 6 bases, J lost 2 bases, and 5 bases stayed unmatched. The CDR3 loop spans 16 amino acids. CDR3 DNA: TGTGCCAGCAGGGGGACTAGCGGGAGTAAGCAAGAGACCCAGTACTTC. Encoded protein: CASRGTSGSKQETQYF.

This chain joins TRBV18 and TRBJ1-2; D not resolved. The ends were cut back, 2 bases at V and 2 bases at J, with 6 bases in the middle. The germline gives CDR1 KGHSH, CDR2 LQKENI. The CDR3 consists of 13 residues. CDR3 amino acids: CASSPSQNYGYTF. CDR3 nucleotides: TGTGCCAGCTCACCAAGCCAAAACTATGGCTACACCTTC.

This sequence joins TRBV28 and TRBJ2-1; TRBD1 matches 7 bases. V shed 6 bases, J shed 14 bases, and the junction held 10 bases outside the gene matches. Germline CDR1 is MDHEN and CDR2 is SYDVKM. This CDR3 region has 12 residues. CDR3 nucleotides: TGTGCCAGCAGCACGGACAGGAGGATGGAGTTCTTC. It specifies CASSTDRRMEFF.

The chain links TRBV9 to TRBJ2-3; the D is unclear. CDR1 is SGDLS, CDR2 YYNGEE, per germline. Trimming stripped 1 base from V and 4 bases from J, with 7 bases between. This CDR3 region has 13 residues. DNA of the CDR3: TGTGCCAGCAGCGTAAATACTCCAGATACGCAGTATTTT. This encodes CASSVNTPDTQYF.

This clone was detected only once. The CDR3 region has the DNA TGTGCCAGTAATCGGAACTATGGCTACACCTTC. Protein: CASNRNYGYTF. The J gene is TRBJ1-2, the V gene TRBV19; D is undetermined. Trimming shortened V by 7 bases and J by 2 bases, and 5 bases separated the two germline ends. CDR1 LNHDA and CDR2 SQIVND come from the germline V gene (reference sequence). The CDR3 length is 11 residues.

This chain joins TRBV5-1 and TRBJ1-1, with TRBD1 matching 8 bases. Germline CDR1 reads SGHRS; CDR2 reads YFSETQ. This CDR3 region has 14 residues. V gave up 4 bases and J gave up 3 bases; unmatched junction bases: 5. The chain's CDR3 is CASSGTGIYTEAFF. CDR3 DNA: TGCGCCAGCAGCGGGACAGGTATCTACACTGAAGCTTTCTTT.

The chain employs TRBV19 and TRBJ2-3, with 11 bases aligning to TRBD2. Germline values: CDR1 LNHDA, CDR2 SQIVND (reference sequence). V trimming: 9 bases; J trimming: 3 bases; junction bases outside the gene matches: 2. This CDR3 spans 13 amino acids. CDR3 bases: TGTGCCAGCGGGACTAGCGGAACAGATACGCAGTATTTT. It specifies CASGTSGTDTQYF.

This chain joins TRBV7-9 and TRBJ1-6; 7 positions match TRBD1. V dropped 0 bases and J dropped 6; count of bases not matched to a gene: 2. Germline loops: CDR1 SEHNR, CDR2 FQNEAQ (reference sequence). The CDR3 covers 15 residues. CDR3 amino acids: CASSLAQGGNSPLHF. The DNA for the CDR3 is TGTGCCAGCAGCTTAGCGCAGGGGGGTAATTCACCCCTCCACTTT.

The rearrangement joins TRBV6-5 to TRBJ2-7; 8 nucleotides match TRBD1. CDR3 length: 14 residues. CDR1 is MNHEY and CDR2 is SVGAGI in the germline V gene. The junction had 10 bases not matched to a gene; V was cut back by 7 bases and J by 5 bases. CDR3 nucleotides: TGTGCCAGCACCCGAAGCGGACAGGGCCACGAGCAGTACTTC. It translates to CASTRSGQGHEQYF.

The DNA for the CDR3 is TGTGCCAGCTCACCCCCAGGGTTCAACGCTGAAGCTTTCTTT. The encoded protein is CASSPPGFNAEAFF. The chain combines TRBV18 with TRBJ1-1; D perhaps matches TRBD1 (5 bases). Germline lookup yields CDR1 KGHSH and CDR2 LQKENI. The CDR3 contains 14 residues. V was pared by 3 bases and J by 6 bases, with 14 bases between.

J is TRBJ1-1 and V is TRBV2; no reliable D call. Trimming cost V 8 bases and J 1 base, with 14 bases left between them. The CDR3 is 14 residues long. CDR1 is SNHLY and CDR2 is FYNNEI in the germline V gene. This chain's CDR3 is CASPGAPENTEAFF. CDR3 in DNA: TGTGCCAGCCCGGGTGCACCGGAGAACACTGAAGCTTTCTTT.

The rearrangement links TRBV6-1 to TRBJ2-5; 10 bases are shared with TRBD2. The CDR3 spans 15 residues. Germline V lookup: CDR1 MNHNS, CDR2 SASEGT. With V trimmed by 1 base and J by 6 bases, 5 bases remained unmatched. The CDR3 region is CASSEELAGMQTQYF. The DNA for the CDR3 is TGTGCCAGCAGTGAAGAACTAGCGGGAATGCAGACCCAGTACTTC.

The chain couples TRBV29-1 to TRBJ2-6, with D tentatively TRBD1 (6 bases). CDR3 size: 16 residues. The germline V gene has CDR1 SQVTM and CDR2 ANQGSEA. V was trimmed by 0 bases and J by 0 bases, leaving 9 bases between them. The CDR3 here is CSVEERGHSGANVLTF. The CDR3 region has the DNA TGCAGCGTTGAAGAACGGGGACACTCTGGGGCCAACGTCCTGACTTTC.

The chain uses TRBV2 and TRBJ1-5; the match to TRBD1 covers 7 bases. This CDR3 is 13 amino acids long. V dropped 6 bases and J dropped 4; count of bases not matched to a gene: 3. Germline V lookup: CDR1 SNHLY, CDR2 FYNNEI. The CDR3 region has the DNA TGTGCCAGCAGGCAACAGGGGAATCAGCCCCAGCATTTT. Its translation: CASRQQGNQPQHF.

The chain links TRBV28 to TRBJ2-1; D is possibly TRBD2 (5 bases). With 9 bases removed from V and 3 bases from J, the gap between germline ends came to 15 bases. The CDR3 has 14 residues. Germline CDR1 and CDR2: MDHEN and SYDVKM. The CDR3 region is CASLTGSGYNEQFF. Here the CDR3 DNA reads TGTGCCAGTTTGACGGGGAGCGGCTACAATGAGCAGTTCTTC.

The DNA for the CDR3 is TGTGCCAGTAGTATCAGGCTACAGGGGGCCTGGGAGCAGTACTTC. Protein: CASSIRLQGAWEQYF. The chain employs TRBV19 and TRBJ2-7, with 9 bases that match TRBD1. Germline V lookup: CDR1 LNHDA, CDR2 SQIVND (reference sequence). The V and J ends lost 3 bases and 7 bases, in that order; junction bases with no gene match: 10. The CDR3 is 15 amino acids.

The rearrangement uses TRBV23-1 and TRBJ2-7, with 8 bases fitting TRBD1. TRBV23-1 carries the ORF label, with uncertain function. The CDR3 runs 19 residues. Germline trimming cut 0 bases from V and 0 bases from J; bases unmatched to any gene: 13. Here the CDR3 reads CASSQSNRGSQISSYEQYF. CDR3 sequence (DNA): TGCGCCAGCAGTCAATCAAACAGGGGGTCCCAAATAAGCTCCTACGAGCAGTACTTC.